Listed below are T cell receptor beta chains from one sample, sequenced in a study of CD8+ T cells in alopecia areata. The protocol was immunoSEQ multiplex PCR, while the TCRdb copy is restricted to in-frame clones and leaves out a portion. This sample has 150,000 to 200,000 clones, with 50% to 75% found just once. This material consisted of CD4+ T cells sorted from blood, taken at week 0. These receptors all stem from a human donor with alopecia areata. CDR3s include the opening cysteine and the closing phenylalanine or tryptophan. Each record gives: D gene, V gene, J gene, clone size, CDR3 protein, CDR3 DNA. D genes are given only for firm matches. The listing skips clone size in some rows; elsewhere it reads once, few, many or a size class.

>TRBD1|TRBV10-3|TRBJ2-7|.
CATLSPTGTGKNYEQYF
TGTGCCACCCTCAGCCCTACTGGGACAGGGAAAAACTACGAGCAGTACTTC
>.|TRBV7-9|TRBJ1-5|.
CASSLVGNQPQHF
TGTGCCAGCAGCTTAGTTGGTAATCAGCCCCAGCATTTT
>.|TRBV6-5|TRBJ2-1|.
CASKSRGGLHEQFF
TGTGCCAGCAAATCCAGGGGGGGCCTTCATGAGCAGTTCTTC
>TRBD1|TRBV30|TRBJ1-5|.
CAWSAGGASNQPQHF
TGTGCCTGGAGCGCAGGGGGCGCGAGCAATCAGCCCCAGCATTTT
>TRBD2|TRBV19|TRBJ2-7|.
CASSIWASGGGEQYF
TGTGCCAGTAGTATCTGGGCTAGCGGGGGCGGCGAGCAGTACTTC
>.|TRBV30|TRBJ1-2|.
CAWYGGNYGYTF
TGTGCCTGGTACGGCGGAAACTATGGCTACACCTTC
>.|TRBV5-1|TRBJ1-2|.
CASSPSQGVDGYTF
TGCGCCAGCAGCCCATCACAGGGTGTTGATGGCTACACCTTC
>.|TRBV30|TRBJ2-7|.
CAWSVRYEQYF
TGTGCCTGGAGTGTACGATACGAGCAGTACTTC
>.|TRBV30|TRBJ2-3|few
CAWSVTRFTDTQYF
TGTGCCTGGAGTGTAACCAGATTCACAGATACGCAGTATTTT
>.|TRBV20-1|TRBJ1-1|.
CSARENTEAFF
TGCAGTGCTAGAGAAAACACTGAAGCTTTCTTT
>.|TRBV5-8|TRBJ2-7|.
CASSTRATYEQYF
TGTGCCAGCAGCACCCGGGCCACCTACGAGCAGTACTTC
>.|TRBV11-3|TRBJ2-3|.
CASSLLASGTDTQYF
TGTGCCAGCAGCTTACTTGCCAGCGGCACAGATACGCAGTATTTT
>.|TRBV23-1|TRBJ1-6|.
CASSQSGKNRANSPLHF
TGCGCCAGCAGTCAATCGGGGAAAAACAGGGCGAATTCACCCCTCCACTTT
>TRBD2|TRBV5-5|TRBJ2-3|.
CASSQGTSGATDTQYF
TGTGCCAGCAGCCAAGGGACTAGCGGGGCCACAGATACGCAGTATTTT
>.|TRBV15|TRBJ2-5|.
CATSRDAAVVQETQYF
TGTGCCACCAGCAGAGATGCAGCCGTCGTCCAAGAGACCCAGTACTTC